A selection of T cell receptor beta chains follows, all from one sample in a study of Graves' ophthalmopathy and Graves' hyperthyroidism. Each CDR3 protein is one row after TCRdb ran MiXCR on the multiplex PCR reads. The data hold roughly 350,000 distinct CDR3 sequences, with about 17% observed a single time. Sequenced material: peripheral blood. The receptors were sampled from an adult woman with stable Graves' hyperthyroidism. CDR3s include the opening cysteine and the closing phenylalanine or tryptophan. D genes are given only for firm matches. Size tells how often a clone was seen (once, few, many) or the class of an expanded clone, and some rows leave it out.

size	V	D	J	DNA	CDR3
few	TRBV4-1	TRBD2	TRBJ2-7	TGCGCCAGCAGCCAACCGGGACTAGCGGGATCCTACGAGCAGTACTTC	CASSQPGLAGSYEQYF
many	TRBV20-1	TRBD1	TRBJ2-7	TGCAGTGCTAGACCCAGGACAGGGACGACGGTGGCCTACGAGCAGTACTTC	CSARPRTGTTVAYEQYF
many	TRBV19	-	TRBJ1-5	TGTGCCAGTAGTATAGACTACGGGACACTGAATCAGCCCCAGCATTTT	CASSIDYGTLNQPQHF
many	TRBV7-9	-	TRBJ1-2	TGTGCCAGCAGCCCGGAAGCGGACAGCTATGGCTACACCTTC	CASSPEADSYGYTF
many	TRBV7-2	-	TRBJ2-7	TGTGCCAGCAGCCATAGCCTTCTTTACGAGCAGTACTTC	CASSHSLLYEQYF
-	TRBV7-8	TRBD2	TRBJ2-7	TGTGCCTGCAGCTTAGCGCTCGGACTAGCGGGACTATACGAGCAGTACTTC	CACSLALGLAGLYEQYF
many	TRBV29-1	TRBD1	TRBJ2-4	TGCAGCGTACCCGGGACAGGGGACATTCAGTACTTC	CSVPGTGDIQYF
many	TRBV19	-	TRBJ1-6	TGTGCCAGTAGAGGAGCGGGGCAAGCTTCACCCCTCCACTTT	CASRGAGQASPLHF
many	TRBV6-4	-	TRBJ1-5	TGTGCCAGCAGCGACCGGGGGGGGGGCGCGAGCAATCAGCCCCAGCATTTT	CASSDRGGGASNQPQHF
many	TRBV10-3	-	TRBJ1-1	TGTGCCATCAGTAAGGACAGAGCTGAAGCTTTCTTT	CAISKDRAEAFF
-	TRBV11-2	TRBD2	TRBJ2-2	TGTGCCAGCAGCCCGGACAGATATACCCGGACTAGCCGGGAGCTGTTTTTT	CASSPDRYTRTSRELFF
-	TRBV7-9	-	TRBJ1-1	TGTGCCAGCAGCTCACTGGGTTATGAAGCTTTCTTT	CASSSLGYEAFF
many	TRBV5-5	TRBD1	TRBJ2-4	TGTGCCAGCAGCTTTAGGGACAGACTAGCCAAAAACATTCAGTACTTC	CASSFRDRLAKNIQYF
many	TRBV12-3/TRBV12-4	TRBD2	TRBJ2-4	TGTGCCACCGCCCCTAGCGGGGCCGCAAACATTCAGTACTTC	CATAPSGAANIQYF
many	TRBV5-1	TRBD2	TRBJ2-5	TGCGCCAGCAGCGAGGGACTAGCGGGAAGAGAGACCCAGTACTTC	CASSEGLAGRETQYF
many	TRBV27	-	TRBJ2-6	TGTGCCAGCAGTTTTCGGGGGGCCAACGTCCTGACTTTC	CASSFRGANVLTF
many	TRBV19	-	TRBJ2-2	TGTGCCAGTACCCGAGTGTCCGGGGAGCTGTTTTTT	CASTRVSGELFF
many	TRBV29-1	-	TRBJ1-2	TGCAGCGTTGAAGGTTATGTCAAGGCCCTAGGCTATGGCTACACCTTC	CSVEGYVKALGYGYTF
-	TRBV2	-	TRBJ2-4	TGTGCCAGCATGACAGGAGGAATTAAGTACTTC	CASMTGGIKYF
-	TRBV12-3/TRBV12-4	TRBD1	TRBJ1-1	TGTGCCAGCAGTGGTACCGGGACAGGGGACACTGAAGCTTTCTTT	CASSGTGTGDTEAFF
-	TRBV4-1	TRBD2	TRBJ2-2	TGCGCCAGCAGCCATCGGACTAGCGGGAGTGGTACCGGGGAGCTGTTTTTT	CASSHRTSGSGTGELFF
-	TRBV6-2/TRBV6-3	-	TRBJ1-2	TGTGCCAGCAGTTACGGTGTTGGCTACACCTTC	CASSYGVGYTF
many	TRBV20-1	-	TRBJ2-4	TGCAGTGCTAGCCCCGGTCGGTTAGTCAAAAACATTCAGTACTTC	CSASPGRLVKNIQYF
few	TRBV5-1	TRBD1	TRBJ2-5	TGCGCCAGCACAGTTGCGGGACAGGAATCAGAGACCCAGTACTTC	CASTVAGQESETQYF
few	TRBV6-1	-	TRBJ1-3	TGTGCCAGCAGTGAAGCCCAGGGTGGAAACACCATATATTTT	CASSEAQGGNTIYF
-	TRBV12-3/TRBV12-4	-	TRBJ1-1	TGTGCCAGCAGTCCCCAAGGGATGAGGAACACTGAAGCTTTCTTT	CASSPQGMRNTEAFF
many	TRBV20-1	TRBD1	TRBJ1-1	TGCAGTGGAAGGGACAGCTCCACTGAAGCTTTCTTT	CSGRDSSTEAFF
-	TRBV20-1	TRBD1	TRBJ1-5	TGCAGTGCTAGGAACAGGGGTCTTCAGCCCCAGCATTTT	CSARNRGLQPQHF
many	TRBV12-3/TRBV12-4	-	TRBJ2-7	TGTGCCAGCAGTTTTACGGACGGGCCGGGCGAGCAGTACTTC	CASSFTDGPGEQYF
many	TRBV27	TRBD2	TRBJ2-2	TGTGCCAGCAGTCGGACGCTAGCGGGAGCCGGGGAGCTGTTTTTT	CASSRTLAGAGELFF
-	TRBV3-1	TRBD1	TRBJ1-1	TGTGCCAGCAGCCCGCCGGGACAGGGGAGGACGACAACTGAAGCTTTCTTT	CASSPPGQGRTTTEAFF
few	TRBV4-2	TRBD2	TRBJ2-7	TGTGCCAGCAGCCCATTACCTAGCGGGAGATACGAGCAGTACTTC	CASSPLPSGRYEQYF
many	TRBV11-1	TRBD1	TRBJ2-7	TGTGCCAGCAGCCCTGGGGGACAGCTCAGGAATTACGAGCAGTACTTC	CASSPGGQLRNYEQYF
-	TRBV7-2	-	TRBJ2-6	TGTGCCAGCAGCCCCCAGGGATCTGGGGCCAACGTCCTGACTTTC	CASSPQGSGANVLTF
many	TRBV27	TRBD1	TRBJ1-1	TGTGCCAGCAAACGACAGGGGATCACTGAAGCTTTCTTT	CASKRQGITEAFF
many	TRBV11-1	-	TRBJ2-2	TGTGCCAGCAGTTCCAGCCTGACTAGAGACACCGGGGAGCTGTTTTTT	CASSSSLTRDTGELFF